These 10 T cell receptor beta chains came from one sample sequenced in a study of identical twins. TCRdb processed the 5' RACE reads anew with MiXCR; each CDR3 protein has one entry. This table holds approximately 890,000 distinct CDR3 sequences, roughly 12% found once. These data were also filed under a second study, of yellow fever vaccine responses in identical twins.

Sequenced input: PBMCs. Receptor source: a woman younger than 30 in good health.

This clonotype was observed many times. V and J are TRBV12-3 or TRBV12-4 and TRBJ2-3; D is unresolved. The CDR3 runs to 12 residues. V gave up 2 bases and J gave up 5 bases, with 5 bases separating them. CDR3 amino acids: CASSLYQDTQYF. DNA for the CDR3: TGTGCCAGCAGTTTATATCAAGATACGCAGTATTTT.

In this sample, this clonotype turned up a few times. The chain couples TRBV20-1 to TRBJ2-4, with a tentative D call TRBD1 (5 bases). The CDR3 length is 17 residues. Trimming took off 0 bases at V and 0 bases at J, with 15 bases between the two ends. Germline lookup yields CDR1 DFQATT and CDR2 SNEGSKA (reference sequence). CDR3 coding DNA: TGCAGTGCTAGAGAGATTACAGGAAATCTAGCCAAAAACATTCAGTACTTC. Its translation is CSAREITGNLAKNIQYF.

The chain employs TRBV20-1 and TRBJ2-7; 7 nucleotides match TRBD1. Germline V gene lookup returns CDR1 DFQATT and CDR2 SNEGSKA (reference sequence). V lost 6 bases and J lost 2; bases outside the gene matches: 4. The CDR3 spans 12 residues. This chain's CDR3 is CSAKGAAYEQYF. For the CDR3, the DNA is TGCAGTGCCAAGGGGGCAGCCTACGAGCAGTACTTC.

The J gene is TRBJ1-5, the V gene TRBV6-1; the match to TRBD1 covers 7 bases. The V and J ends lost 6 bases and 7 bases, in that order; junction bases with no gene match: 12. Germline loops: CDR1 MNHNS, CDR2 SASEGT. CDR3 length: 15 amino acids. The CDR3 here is CASRETGVRDQPQHF. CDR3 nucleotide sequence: TGTGCCAGCAGAGAAACAGGGGTGAGAGACCAGCCCCAGCATTTT.

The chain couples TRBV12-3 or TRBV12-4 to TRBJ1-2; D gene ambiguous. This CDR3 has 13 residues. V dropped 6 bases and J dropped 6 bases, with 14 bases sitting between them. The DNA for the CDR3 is TGTGCCAGCAGCCCCGGTGGGTGGGATGGCTACACCTTC. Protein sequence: CASSPGGWDGYTF.

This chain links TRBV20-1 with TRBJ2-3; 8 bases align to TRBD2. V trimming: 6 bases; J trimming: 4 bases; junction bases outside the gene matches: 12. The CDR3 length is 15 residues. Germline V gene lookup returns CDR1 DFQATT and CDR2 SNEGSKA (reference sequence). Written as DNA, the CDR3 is TGCAGTGCCTCAGTGACGGGGGGGCCCCCAGATACGCAGTATTTT. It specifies CSASVTGGPPDTQYF.

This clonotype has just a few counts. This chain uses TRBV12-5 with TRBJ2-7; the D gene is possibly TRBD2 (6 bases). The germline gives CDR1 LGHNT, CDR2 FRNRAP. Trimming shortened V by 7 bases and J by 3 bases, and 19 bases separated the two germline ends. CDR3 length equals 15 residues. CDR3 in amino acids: CASALDPGESYEQYF. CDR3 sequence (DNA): TGTGCTAGTGCCCTGGACCCGGGGGAGAGCTACGAGCAGTACTTC.

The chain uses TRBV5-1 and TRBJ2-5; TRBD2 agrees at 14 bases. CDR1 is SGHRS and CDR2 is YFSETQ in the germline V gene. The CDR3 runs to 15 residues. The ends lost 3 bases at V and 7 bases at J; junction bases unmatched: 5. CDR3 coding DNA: TGCGCCAGCAGCTGGGGGACTAGCGGGGGCCTGACCCAGTACTTC. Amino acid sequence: CASSWGTSGGLTQYF.

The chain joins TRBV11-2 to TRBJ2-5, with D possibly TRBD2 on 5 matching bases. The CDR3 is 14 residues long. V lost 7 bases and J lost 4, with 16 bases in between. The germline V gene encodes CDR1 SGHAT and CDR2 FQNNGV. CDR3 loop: CASTNSVSLETQYF. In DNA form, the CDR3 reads TGTGCCAGCACCAATAGCGTTTCATTAGAGACCCAGTACTTC. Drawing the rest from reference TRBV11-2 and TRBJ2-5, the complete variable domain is EAGVAQSPRYKIIEKRQSVAFWCNPISGHATLYWYQQILGQGPKLLIQFQNNGVVDDSQLPKDRFSAERLKGVDSTLKIQPAKLEDSAVYLCASTNSVSLETQYFGPGTRLLVL.

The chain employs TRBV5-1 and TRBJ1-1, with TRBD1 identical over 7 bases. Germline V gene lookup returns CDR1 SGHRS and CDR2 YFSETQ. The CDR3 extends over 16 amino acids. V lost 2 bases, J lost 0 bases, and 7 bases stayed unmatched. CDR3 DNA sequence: TGCGCCAGCAGCTTACCCGACGGACAGGTGAACACTGAAGCTTTCTTT. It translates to CASSLPDGQVNTEAFF.